Described below is a single T cell receptor beta chain sequence and its context. The method was immunoSEQ multiplex PCR; TCRdb's version includes in-frame clones alone and lacks a portion of them. Of under 200,000 clones in the sample, about 95% were seen once. The data belong to a study of cytomegalovirus exposure and HLA in healthy donors. Looking at the study overall: A subsequent analysis stated that the 120 validation repertoires were run on the same platform as the roughly 710 first-cohort repertoires.

CDR1 MGHRA and CDR2 YSYEKL come from the germline V gene. Deletions cut 0 bases from V and 1 base from J, with 4 bases between. The CDR3 runs to 14 residues. Sequenced material: PBMCs. The TCR originated in a woman aged 18-30 years in good health and CMV-seronegative. V is TRBV4-1 and J is TRBJ1-3; D is uncertain. CDR3 nucleotides: TGCGCCAGCAGCCAAGAGAGATCTGGAAACACCATATATTTT. Protein: CASSQERSGNTIYF.